Reported below is one T cell receptor (beta chain). Its cognate antigen is unknown. Execution of the assay was at deep level. Per the original methods: Filtering was not the same, since immunoSEQ gave junction-only sequences without quality scores. TCRdb's copy holds only in-frame clones and misses some; the assay was immunoSEQ multiplex PCR. V and J calls plus clone size are reproduced from that table; the DNA served to infer D and trimming. The sample has roughly 2,000,000 clones; just over 90% are singletons. Naive CD8 populations comprised CD45RO-negative cells positively selected for CCR7, excluding terminally differentiated effector memory CD45RA+ cells. Donors comprised healthy HIV-negative adults lacking recent acute infections or vaccinations. There are 14 residues in the CDR3. V lost 2 bases to trimming and J lost 0 bases; unmatched junction nucleotides: 2. Germline V CDR1 and CDR2: SGHTS, YDEGEE.

The data were obtained in a study of shared clonotypes between healthy human individuals. Findings of the study overall: Clonotype sharing across a handful of donors was observed for around 4.5% of naive CD4 clonotypes.

The sequence was obtained from a man younger than 30 in good health. Some clones in this sample may be carry-over from other donors' samples. V and J are TRBV5-8 and TRBJ2-7, with 7 bases that match TRBD1. The specimen sequenced was naive CD8+ T cells from PBMCs. The CDR3 DNA is TGTGCCAGCAGCTTAGCAGGGGGCTCCTACGAGCAGTACTTC. As protein: CASSLAGGSYEQYF.